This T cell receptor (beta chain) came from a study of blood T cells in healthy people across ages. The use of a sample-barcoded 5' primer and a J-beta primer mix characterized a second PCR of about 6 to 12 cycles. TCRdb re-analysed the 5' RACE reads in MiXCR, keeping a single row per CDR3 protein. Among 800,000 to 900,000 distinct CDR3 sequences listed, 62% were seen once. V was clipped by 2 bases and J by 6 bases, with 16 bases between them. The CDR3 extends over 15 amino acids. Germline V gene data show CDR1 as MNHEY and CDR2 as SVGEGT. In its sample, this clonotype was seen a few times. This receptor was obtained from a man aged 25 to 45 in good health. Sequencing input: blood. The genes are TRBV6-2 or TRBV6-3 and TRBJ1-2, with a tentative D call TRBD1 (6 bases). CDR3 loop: CASSYPTGTGHGYTF. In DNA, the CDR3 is TGTGCCAGCAGTTACCCGACAGGAACAGGTCATGGCTACACCTTC.